This note documents a single T cell receptor (beta chain) sequence. Beta-chain TCR CDR3 regions were amplified from RNA transcripts. Investigators did first-round RT-PCR with HTBI primers, then second-round multiplex PCR. In TCRdb, the multiplex PCR reads were re-called with MiXCR into one record per CDR3 protein. This repertoire shows hundreds of thousands of distinct CDR3 sequences, about two fifths found once; its top ten account for more than 2.5%. These data are taken from a study of Graves' ophthalmopathy and Graves' hyperthyroidism. Trimming took 5 bases from V and 3 from J, leaving 10 bases between them. The germline CDR1 and CDR2 sequences are SNHLY and FYNNEI. The CDR3 is 14 amino acids.

Material: peripheral blood. This sequence joins TRBV2 and TRBJ2-2; D is ambiguous. The receptor was derived from an adult man with Graves' ophthalmopathy. CDR3 loop: CASSYGWDTGELFF. As DNA, the CDR3 is TGTGCCAGCAGTTACGGGTGGGACACCGGGGAGCTGTTTTTT.